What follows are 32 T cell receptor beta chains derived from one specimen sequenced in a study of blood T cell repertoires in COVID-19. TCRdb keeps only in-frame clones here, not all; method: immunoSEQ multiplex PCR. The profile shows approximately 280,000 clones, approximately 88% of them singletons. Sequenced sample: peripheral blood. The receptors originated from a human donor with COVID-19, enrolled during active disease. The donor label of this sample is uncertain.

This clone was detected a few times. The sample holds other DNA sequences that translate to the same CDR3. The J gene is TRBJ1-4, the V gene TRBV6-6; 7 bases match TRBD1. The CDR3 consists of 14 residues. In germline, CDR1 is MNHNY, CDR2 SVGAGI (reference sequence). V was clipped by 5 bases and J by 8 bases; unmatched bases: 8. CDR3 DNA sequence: TGTGCCAGCAGTCTCGGACAGGTTGGGGAAAAACTGTTTTTT. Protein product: CASSLGQVGEKLFF.

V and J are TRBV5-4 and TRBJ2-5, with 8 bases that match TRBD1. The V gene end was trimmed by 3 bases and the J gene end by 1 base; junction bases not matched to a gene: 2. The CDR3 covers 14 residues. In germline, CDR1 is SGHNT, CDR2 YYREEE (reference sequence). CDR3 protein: CASSYQGAQETQYF. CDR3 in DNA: TGTGCCAGCAGCTACCAGGGGGCCCAAGAGACCCAGTACTTC.

CDR3 sequence: CASSGGDRAYEQYF. For the CDR3, the DNA is TGTGCCAGCTCCGGCGGTGACAGGGCCTACGAGCAGTACTTC. The chain couples TRBV5-4 to TRBJ2-7, with TRBD1 identical over 7 bases. This CDR3 spans 14 amino acids. The ends lost 7 bases at V and 2 bases at J; junction bases unmatched: 9. Per the germline V gene, CDR1 is SGHNT and CDR2 is YYREEE (reference sequence).

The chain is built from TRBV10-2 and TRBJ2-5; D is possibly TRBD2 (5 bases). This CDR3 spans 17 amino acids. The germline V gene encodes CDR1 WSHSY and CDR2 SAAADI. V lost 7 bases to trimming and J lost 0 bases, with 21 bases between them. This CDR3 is CASTPPAGSWYQETQYF. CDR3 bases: TGCGCCAGCACCCCCCCCGCGGGCTCCTGGTACCAAGAGACCCAGTACTTC.

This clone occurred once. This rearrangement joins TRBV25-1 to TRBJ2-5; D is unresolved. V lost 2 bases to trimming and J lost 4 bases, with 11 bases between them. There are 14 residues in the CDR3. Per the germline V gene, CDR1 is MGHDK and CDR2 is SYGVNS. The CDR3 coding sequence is TGTGCCAGCAGTGAACCCCAGGCTCCAGAGACCCAGTACTTC. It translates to CASSEPQAPETQYF.

CDR3 protein: CASSQDTRRGQKGYTF. The CDR3 DNA is TGTGCCAGCAGCCAAGATACGCGCAGGGGGCAAAAGGGCTACACCTTC. The genes are TRBV3-1 (or the pseudogene TRBV3-2) and TRBJ1-2; 8 bases are a match to TRBD1. With 0 bases clipped from V and 8 bases from J, the junction kept 11 bases outside the gene matches. Germline V gene data show CDR1 as LGHDT and CDR2 as YNNKEL (reference sequence). CDR3 length: 16 residues.

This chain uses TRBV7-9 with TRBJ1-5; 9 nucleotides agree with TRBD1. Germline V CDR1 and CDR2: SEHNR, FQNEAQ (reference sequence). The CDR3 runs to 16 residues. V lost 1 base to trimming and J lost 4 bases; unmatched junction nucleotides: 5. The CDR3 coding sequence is TGTGCCAGCAGCTTAGACCCGGGACAGGGAAATCAGCCCCAGCATTTT. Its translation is CASSLDPGQGNQPQHF.

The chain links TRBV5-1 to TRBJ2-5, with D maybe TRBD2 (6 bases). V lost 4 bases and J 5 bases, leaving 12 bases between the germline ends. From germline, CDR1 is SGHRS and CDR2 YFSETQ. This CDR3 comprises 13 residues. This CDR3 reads CASSAPGGETQYF. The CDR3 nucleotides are TGCGCCAGCAGCGCCCCTGGGGGGGAGACCCAGTACTTC.

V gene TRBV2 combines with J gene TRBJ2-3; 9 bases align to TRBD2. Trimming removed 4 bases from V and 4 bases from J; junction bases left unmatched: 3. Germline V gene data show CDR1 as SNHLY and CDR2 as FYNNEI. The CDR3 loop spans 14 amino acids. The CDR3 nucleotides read TGTGCCAGCAGTGTAGCGGGAGTCGCAGATACGCAGTATTTT. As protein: CASSVAGVADTQYF.

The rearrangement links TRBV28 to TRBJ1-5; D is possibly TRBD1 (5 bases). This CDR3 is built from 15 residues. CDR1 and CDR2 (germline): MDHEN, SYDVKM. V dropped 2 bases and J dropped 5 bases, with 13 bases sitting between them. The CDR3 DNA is TGTGCCAGCAGTTTAGCGGGGGGAGTCCATCAGCCCCAGCATTTT. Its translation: CASSLAGGVHQPQHF.

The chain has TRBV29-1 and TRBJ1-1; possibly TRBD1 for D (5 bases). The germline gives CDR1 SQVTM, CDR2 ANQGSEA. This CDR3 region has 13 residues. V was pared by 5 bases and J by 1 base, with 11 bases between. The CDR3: CSVFRVGNTEAFF. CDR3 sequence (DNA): TGCAGCGTTTTCAGGGTGGGGAACACTGAAGCTTTCTTT.

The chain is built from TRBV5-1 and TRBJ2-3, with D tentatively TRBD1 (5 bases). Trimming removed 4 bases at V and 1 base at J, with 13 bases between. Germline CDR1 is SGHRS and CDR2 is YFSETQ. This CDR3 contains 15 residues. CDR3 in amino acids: CASSQTVPGTDTQYF. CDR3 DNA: TGCGCCAGCAGCCAGACAGTCCCGGGCACAGATACGCAGTATTTT.

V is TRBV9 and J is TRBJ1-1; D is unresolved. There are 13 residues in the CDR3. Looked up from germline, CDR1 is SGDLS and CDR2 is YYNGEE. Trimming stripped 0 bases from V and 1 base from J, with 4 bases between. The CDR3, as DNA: TGTGCCAGCAGCGTAGACAGGAACACTGAAGCTTTCTTT. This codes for CASSVDRNTEAFF.

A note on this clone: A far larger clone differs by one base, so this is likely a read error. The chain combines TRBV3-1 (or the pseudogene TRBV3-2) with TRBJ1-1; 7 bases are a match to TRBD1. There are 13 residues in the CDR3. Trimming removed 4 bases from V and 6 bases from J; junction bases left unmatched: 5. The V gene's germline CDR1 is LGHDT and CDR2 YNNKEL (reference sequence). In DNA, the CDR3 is TGTGCCAGCAGCCCGGGACAGAGGGCTGAAGCTTTCTTT. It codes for CASSPGQRAEAFF.

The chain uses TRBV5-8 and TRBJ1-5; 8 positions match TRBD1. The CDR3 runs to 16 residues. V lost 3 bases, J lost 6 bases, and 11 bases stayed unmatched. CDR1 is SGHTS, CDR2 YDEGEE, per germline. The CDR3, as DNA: TGTGCCAGCAGCTCCGCCCTAGACAGGGGAGGTCAGCCCCAGCATTTT. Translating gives CASSSALDRGGQPQHF. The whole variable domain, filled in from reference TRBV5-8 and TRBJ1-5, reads EAGVTQSPTHLIKTRGQQATLRCSPISGHTSVYWYQQALGLGLQFLLWYDEGEERNRGNFPPRFSGRQFPNYSSELNVNALELEDSALYLCASSSALDRGGQPQHFGDGTRLSIL.

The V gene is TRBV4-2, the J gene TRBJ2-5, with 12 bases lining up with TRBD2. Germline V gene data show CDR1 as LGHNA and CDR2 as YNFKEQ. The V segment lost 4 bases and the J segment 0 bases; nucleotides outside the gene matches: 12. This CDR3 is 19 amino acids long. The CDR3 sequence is CASSPRGPSGRGYQETQYF. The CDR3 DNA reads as TGTGCCAGCAGCCCCCGGGGGCCTAGCGGGAGGGGGTACCAAGAGACCCAGTACTTC.

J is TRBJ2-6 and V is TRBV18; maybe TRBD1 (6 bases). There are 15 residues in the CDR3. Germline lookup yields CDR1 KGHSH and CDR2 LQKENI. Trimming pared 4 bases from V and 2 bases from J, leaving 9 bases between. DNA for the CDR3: TGTGCCAGCTCACGGACAGTTCCTGGGGCCAACGTCCTGACTTTC. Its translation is CASSRTVPGANVLTF.

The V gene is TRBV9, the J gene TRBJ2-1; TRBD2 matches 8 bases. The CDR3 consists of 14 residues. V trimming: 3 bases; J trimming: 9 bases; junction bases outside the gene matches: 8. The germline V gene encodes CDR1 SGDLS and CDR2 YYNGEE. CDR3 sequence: CASSAGGGYAEQFF. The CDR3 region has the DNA TGTGCCAGCAGCGCGGGAGGGGGGTATGCTGAGCAGTTCTTC.

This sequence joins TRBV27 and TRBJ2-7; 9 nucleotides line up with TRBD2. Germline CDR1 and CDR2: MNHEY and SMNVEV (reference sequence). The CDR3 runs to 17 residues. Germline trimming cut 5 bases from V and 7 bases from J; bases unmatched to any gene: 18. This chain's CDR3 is CASSSLKAGGGSGEQYF. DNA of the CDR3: TGTGCCAGCAGTAGCCTGAAAGCGGGAGGAGGCTCGGGAGAGCAGTACTTC.

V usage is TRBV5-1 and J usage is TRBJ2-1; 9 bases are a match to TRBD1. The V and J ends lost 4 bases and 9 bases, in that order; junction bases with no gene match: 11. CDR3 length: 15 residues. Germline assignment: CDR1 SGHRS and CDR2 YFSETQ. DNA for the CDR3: TGCGCCAGCAGCCTCCCCGGGACAGGGTTAATTGAGCAGTTCTTC. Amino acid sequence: CASSLPGTGLIEQFF.

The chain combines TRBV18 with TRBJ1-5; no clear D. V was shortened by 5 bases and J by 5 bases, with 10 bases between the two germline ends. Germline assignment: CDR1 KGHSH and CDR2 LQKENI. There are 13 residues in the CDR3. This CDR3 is CASSKEPDQPQHF. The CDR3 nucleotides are TGTGCCAGCTCAAAAGAACCGGATCAGCCCCAGCATTTT.

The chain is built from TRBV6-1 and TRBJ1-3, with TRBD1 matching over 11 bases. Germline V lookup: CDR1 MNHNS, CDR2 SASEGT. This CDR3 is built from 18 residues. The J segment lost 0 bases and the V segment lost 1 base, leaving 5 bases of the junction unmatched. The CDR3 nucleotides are TGTGCCAGCAGTGAAGGGACAGGGGGCGTCCGCTCTGGAAACACCATATATTTT. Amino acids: CASSEGTGGVRSGNTIYF.

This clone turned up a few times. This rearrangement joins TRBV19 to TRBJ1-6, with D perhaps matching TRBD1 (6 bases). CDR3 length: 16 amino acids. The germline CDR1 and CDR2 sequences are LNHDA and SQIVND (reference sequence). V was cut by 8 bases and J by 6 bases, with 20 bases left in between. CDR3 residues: CASRFQGTQVNSPLHF. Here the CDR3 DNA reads TGTGCCAGTCGGTTCCAGGGGACGCAAGTTAATTCACCCCTCCACTTT.

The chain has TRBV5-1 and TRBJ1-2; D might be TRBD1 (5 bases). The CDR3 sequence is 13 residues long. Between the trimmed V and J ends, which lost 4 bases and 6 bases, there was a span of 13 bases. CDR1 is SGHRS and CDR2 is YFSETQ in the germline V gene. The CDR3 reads CASSPGDGDGYTF. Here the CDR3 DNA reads TGCGCCAGCAGCCCGGGGGACGGAGATGGCTACACCTTC.

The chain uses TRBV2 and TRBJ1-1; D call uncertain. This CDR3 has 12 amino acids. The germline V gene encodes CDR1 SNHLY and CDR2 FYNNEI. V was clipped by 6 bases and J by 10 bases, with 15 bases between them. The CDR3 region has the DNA TGTGCCAGCAGCCCCCTCCGGCTAGGAGCTTTCTTT. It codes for CASSPLRLGAFF.

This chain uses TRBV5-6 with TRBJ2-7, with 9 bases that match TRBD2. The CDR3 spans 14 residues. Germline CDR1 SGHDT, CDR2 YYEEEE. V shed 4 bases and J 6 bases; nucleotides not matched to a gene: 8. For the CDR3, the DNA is TGTGCCAGCAGCCCAAGGGTAGCGGGAGTCGAGCAGTACTTC. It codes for CASSPRVAGVEQYF.

CDR3 protein: CASSVELRGSLRTDTQYF. The DNA of the CDR3 is TGTGCCAGCAGCGTAGAGCTAAGGGGCAGCTTAAGGACAGATACGCAGTATTTT. The chain uses TRBV9 and TRBJ2-3, with D possibly matching TRBD1 (5 bases). This CDR3 region has 18 residues. V was clipped by 0 bases and J by 3 bases, with 20 bases between them. CDR1 and CDR2 from the germline V gene are SGDLS and YYNGEE.

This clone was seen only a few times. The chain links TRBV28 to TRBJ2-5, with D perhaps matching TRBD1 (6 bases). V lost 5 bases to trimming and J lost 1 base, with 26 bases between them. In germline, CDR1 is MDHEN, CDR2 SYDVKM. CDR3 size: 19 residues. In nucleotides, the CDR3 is TGTGCCAGCAGTCCCCCCCGGCGCGGCAGGGACACCCCCCAAGAGACCCAGTACTTC. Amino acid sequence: CASSPPRRGRDTPQETQYF.

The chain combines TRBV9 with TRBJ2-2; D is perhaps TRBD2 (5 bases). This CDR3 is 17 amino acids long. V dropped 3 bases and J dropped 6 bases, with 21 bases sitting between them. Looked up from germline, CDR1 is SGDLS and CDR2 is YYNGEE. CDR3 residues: CASSDRAIAARAGELFF. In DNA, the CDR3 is TGTGCCAGCAGCGACCGGGCCATCGCGGCGAGGGCCGGGGAGCTGTTTTTT. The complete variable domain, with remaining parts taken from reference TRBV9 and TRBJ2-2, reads DSGVTQTPKHLITATGQRVTLRCSPRSGDLSVYWYQQSLDQGLQFLIQYYNGEERAKGNILERFSAQQFPDLHSELNLSSLELGDSALYFCASSDRAIAARAGELFFGEGSRLTVL.

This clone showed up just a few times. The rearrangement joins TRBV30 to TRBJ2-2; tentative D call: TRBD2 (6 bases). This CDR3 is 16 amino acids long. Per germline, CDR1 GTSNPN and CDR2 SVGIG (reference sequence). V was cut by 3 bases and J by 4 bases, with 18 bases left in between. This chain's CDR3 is CAWSGLNAGGTGELFF. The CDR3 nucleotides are TGTGCCTGGAGCGGATTAAATGCCGGGGGCACCGGGGAGCTGTTTTTT.

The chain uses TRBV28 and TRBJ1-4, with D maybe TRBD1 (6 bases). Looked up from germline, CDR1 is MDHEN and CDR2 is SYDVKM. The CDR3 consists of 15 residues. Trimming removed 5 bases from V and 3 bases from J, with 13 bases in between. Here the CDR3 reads CASSAYRAANEKLFF. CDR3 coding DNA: TGTGCCAGCAGTGCCTACAGGGCGGCTAATGAAAAACTGTTTTTT.

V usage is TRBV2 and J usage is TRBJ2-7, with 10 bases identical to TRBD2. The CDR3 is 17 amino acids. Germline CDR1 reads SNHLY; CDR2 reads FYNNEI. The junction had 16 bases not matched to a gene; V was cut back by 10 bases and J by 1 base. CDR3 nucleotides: TGTGCCACCCGGACTAGCGGCGACTTTTTTAATTCCTACGAGCAGTACTTC. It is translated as CATRTSGDFFNSYEQYF.